The 14 T cell receptor beta chains below all came from one sample that was sequenced in a study of OX40 agonist ivuxolimab in advanced cancers. Some clones are missing from TCRdb's copy, which holds only in-frame ones; the method was immunoSEQ multiplex PCR. There are 86,000 or so clones in the sample; roughly 93% occur only once, and 2.5% to 3% lies in the top ten. The sequenced sample was CD4+ or CD8+ T cells sorted from blood, obtained in a trial of the OX40 agonist ivuxolimab. All receptors come from an adult with an advanced solid tumor such as melanoma, head and neck, liver or kidney cancer.

V and J are TRBV7-9 and TRBJ1-1, with unresolved D. Trimming stripped 3 bases from V and 3 bases from J, with 8 bases between. This CDR3 region has 13 residues. CDR1 and CDR2 from the germline V gene are SEHNR and FQNEAQ (reference sequence). The CDR3 protein is CASSFSQDTEAFF. The CDR3 DNA reads TGTGCCAGCAGCTTCTCCCAGGACACTGAAGCTTTCTTT.

This clone came up a few times. The chain couples TRBV29-1 to TRBJ2-3, with D perhaps TRBD1 (5 bases). Germline CDR1 SQVTM, CDR2 ANQGSEA. Between the trimmed V and J ends, which lost 4 bases and 3 bases, there was a span of 17 bases. The CDR3 runs 15 residues. The CDR3 nucleotides are TGCAGCGTTGTCGTTGGGCAGGGTAAAACAGATACGCAGTATTTT. This codes for CSVVVGQGKTDTQYF.

This clone was seen once. The rearrangement joins TRBV2 to TRBJ2-7; 7 nucleotides agree with TRBD1. V shed 4 bases and J 1 base; nucleotides not matched to a gene: 10. The CDR3 is 16 residues long. Germline lookup yields CDR1 SNHLY and CDR2 FYNNEI. The CDR3 region is CASSVGQARGSYEQYF. The CDR3 bases are TGTGCCAGCAGTGTCGGACAGGCTCGAGGTTCCTACGAGCAGTACTTC.

The genes are TRBV11-2 and TRBJ1-4; unclear D gene. Between the trimmed V and J ends, which lost 3 bases and 5 bases, there was a span of 10 bases. The CDR3 consists of 14 residues. Germline lookup yields CDR1 SGHAT and CDR2 FQNNGV. The CDR3 region has the DNA TGTGCCAGCAGCTTGGCAAGGCAAAATGAAAAACTGTTTTTT. It is translated as CASSLARQNEKLFF.

The V and J genes are TRBV6-4 and TRBJ2-2, with no clear D. V was trimmed by 0 bases and J by 8 bases, leaving 7 bases between them. The germline CDR1 and CDR2 sequences are MRHNA and SNTAGT. The CDR3 is 13 amino acids. The CDR3 loop is CASSDSSLGELFF. The DNA for the CDR3 is TGTGCCAGCAGTGACTCATCACTTGGGGAGCTGTTTTTT.

The rearrangement joins TRBV27 to TRBJ2-5, with D possibly TRBD1 on 6 matching bases. Germline CDR1 reads MNHEY; CDR2 reads SMNVEV (reference sequence). Trimming cost V 5 bases and J 5 bases, with 18 bases left between them. This CDR3 is built from 15 residues. CDR3 bases: TGTGCCAGCAGTGAACAGGGTCCGCCAAGGGAGACCCAGTACTTC. It codes for CASSEQGPPRETQYF.

This clone was counted a single time. The rearrangement uses TRBV6-1 and TRBJ2-3; 10 positions match TRBD2. This CDR3 is 14 amino acids long. Germline loops: CDR1 MNHNS, CDR2 SASEGT. J lost 2 bases, V lost 8 bases, and 4 bases had no gene match. The CDR3 DNA sequence: TGTGCCAGCGCCACTAGCGGGAACACAGATACGCAGTATTTT. As protein: CASATSGNTDTQYF.

The V and J genes are TRBV25-1 and TRBJ1-6; D remains unclear. V gave up 5 bases and J gave up 0 bases, with 5 bases separating them. In germline, CDR1 is MGHDK, CDR2 SYGVNS. CDR3 length equals 14 residues. CDR3 loop: CASSTSSYNSPLHF. The CDR3 nucleotides are TGTGCCAGCAGTACAAGCTCCTATAATTCACCCCTCCACTTT.

V and J are TRBV7-2 and TRBJ2-3, with 7 positions matching TRBD1. Trimming cost V 1 base and J 10 bases; bases outside gene matches: 11. Germline CDR1 SGHTA, CDR2 FQGNSA. The CDR3 is 15 residues long. CDR3 sequence: CASSLGGQTGAAQYF. CDR3 bases: TGTGCCAGCAGCTTAGGGGGCCAAACAGGGGCTGCGCAGTATTTT.

The chain combines TRBV2 with TRBJ2-2; D may be TRBD1 or TRBD2 (5 bases each). This CDR3 contains 13 residues. Germline CDR1 is SNHLY and CDR2 is FYNNEI. The ends were cut back, 8 bases at V and 1 base at J, with 8 bases in the middle. The CDR3 nucleotides read TGTGCCAGCCAGGGACGGAACACCGGGGAGCTGTTTTTT. This gives the protein CASQGRNTGELFF. Full variable domain (outside the CDR3, taken from reference TRBV2 and TRBJ2-2): EPEVTQTPSHQVTQMGQEVILRCVPISNHLYFYWYRQILGQKVEFLVSFYNNEISEKSEIFDDQFSVERPDGSNFTLKIRSTKLEDSAMYFCASQGRNTGELFFGEGSRLTVL.

V is TRBV2 and J is TRBJ2-2; TRBD2 is a possible D gene (5 bases). CDR3 length: 14 residues. Per germline, CDR1 SNHLY and CDR2 FYNNEI. V was trimmed by 7 bases and J by 5 bases, leaving 14 bases between them. CDR3 nucleotide sequence: TGTGCCAGCATTGTAATCGAGGGAACCGGGGAGCTGTTTTTT. It codes for CASIVIEGTGELFF.

The chain recombines TRBV7-2 with TRBJ2-1; TRBD1 or TRBD2 may be the D gene (5 bases each). Per germline, CDR1 SGHTA and CDR2 FQGNSA. Trimming removed 6 bases from V and 10 bases from J, with 22 bases in between. The CDR3 runs 15 residues. The chain's CDR3 is CASRRRDVNGVEQFF. DNA for the CDR3: TGTGCCAGCAGGCGCCGGGACGTGAACGGGGTAGAGCAGTTCTTC.

This clone appeared a few times. The chain joins TRBV28 to TRBJ1-1; D is undetermined. The V gene's germline CDR1 is MDHEN and CDR2 SYDVKM. Trimming shortened V by 1 base and J by 5 bases, and 11 bases separated the two germline ends. This CDR3 spans 14 amino acids. The CDR3 nucleotides are TGTGCCAGCAGTTTATACGGGCTAGCAACTGAAGCTTTCTTT. Translation gives CASSLYGLATEAFF.

The sample holds one count of this clone. This sequence joins TRBV5-1 and TRBJ1-2; a possible D gene is TRBD1 (5 bases). Trimming shortened V by 3 bases and J by 3 bases, and 12 bases separated the two germline ends. Germline lookup yields CDR1 SGHRS and CDR2 YFSETQ. CDR3 length: 14 amino acids. The CDR3: CASSSGRGDYGYTF. Here the CDR3 DNA reads TGCGCCAGCAGCTCTGGAAGGGGTGACTATGGCTACACCTTC.